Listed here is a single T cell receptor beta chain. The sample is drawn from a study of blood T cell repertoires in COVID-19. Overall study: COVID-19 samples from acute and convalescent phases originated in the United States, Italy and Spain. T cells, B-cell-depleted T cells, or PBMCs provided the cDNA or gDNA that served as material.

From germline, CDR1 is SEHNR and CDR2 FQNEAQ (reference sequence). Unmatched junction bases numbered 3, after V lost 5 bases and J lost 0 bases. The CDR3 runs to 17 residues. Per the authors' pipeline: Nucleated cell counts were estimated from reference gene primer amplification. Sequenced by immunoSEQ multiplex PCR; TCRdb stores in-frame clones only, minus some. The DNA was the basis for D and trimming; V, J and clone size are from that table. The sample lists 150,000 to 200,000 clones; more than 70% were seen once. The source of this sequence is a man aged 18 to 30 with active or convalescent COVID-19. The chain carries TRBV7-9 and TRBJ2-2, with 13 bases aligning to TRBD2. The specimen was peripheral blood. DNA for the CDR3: TGTGCCAGCAGCACGGGACTAGCGGGGACGAACACCGGGGAGCTGTTTTTT. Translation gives CASSTGLAGTNTGELFF.